The present T cell receptor beta chain was sequenced within a study of blood T cell repertoires in COVID-19. Turning to the study itself: Spain, Italy and the United States supplied samples that represented acute and convalescent COVID-19. From T cells, B-cell-depleted T cells, or PBMCs came the material, which was cDNA or gDNA.

The CDR3 runs to 12 residues. Germline values: CDR1 KGHSH, CDR2 LQKENI. Trimming cost V 6 bases and J 0 bases, with 3 bases left between them. This clone was recorded only once. In the original workflow: Researchers report that nucleated cell counts were estimated from reference gene primer amplification. Here immunoSEQ multiplex PCR was the method, and the copy in TCRdb shows in-frame clones only, minus some. D and trimming come from the DNA, and the V and J calls and clone size come from that table. The sample shows about 130,000 clones, roughly 89% of them seen only once. This chain joins TRBV18 and TRBJ1-5, with D uncertain. Sequenced input: peripheral blood. The receptor was derived from a man aged 50-59 years with active or convalescent COVID-19. CDR3 amino acids: CASSNSNQPQHF. CDR3 nucleotide sequence: TGTGCCAGCTCCAATAGCAATCAGCCCCAGCATTTT.